Listed here are 15 T cell receptor beta chains from one sample, sequenced in a study of cytomegalovirus exposure and HLA in healthy donors. The table came from immunoSEQ multiplex PCR; TCRdb's copy has only in-frame clones and leaves some out. Of around 190,000 clones listed, about 81% are singletons. Sequencing was performed on PBMCs. Receptors were obtained from a woman in her thirties in good health and CMV-seronegative.

This sequence joins TRBV4-1 and TRBJ1-4; TRBD1 aligns across 7 bases. The length of the CDR3 is 17 residues. Germline CDR1 and CDR2: MGHRA and YSYEKL. J was trimmed by 3 bases and V by 0 bases; bases with no gene match: 7. In DNA, the CDR3 is TGCGCCAGCAGCCAAGACCAGGCAGGGGGACCTAATGAAAAACTGTTTTTT. Translated, it gives CASSQDQAGGPNEKLFF.

The chain uses TRBV5-1 and TRBJ1-1, with 7 nucleotides matching TRBD1. The germline V gene has CDR1 SGHRS and CDR2 YFSETQ. The J segment lost 3 bases and the V segment lost 4 bases, leaving 3 bases of the junction unmatched. The CDR3 runs 13 residues. The CDR3 here is CASSPGTDTEAFF. The CDR3 DNA is TGCGCCAGCAGCCCCGGGACAGACACTGAAGCTTTCTTT.

This clone has just a few counts. The gene calls are TRBV2 and TRBJ1-2, with D tentatively TRBD1 (5 bases). The CDR3 is made up of 14 amino acids. Germline V CDR1 and CDR2: SNHLY, FYNNEI. V was pared by 4 bases and J by 4 bases, with 13 bases between. In DNA form, the CDR3 reads TGTGCCAGCAGTGGGGGCAGGGATTTCTATGGCTACACCTTC. Translation: CASSGGRDFYGYTF.

This chain links TRBV19 with TRBJ2-7; weak D call: TRBD2 (7 bases). Germline assignment: CDR1 LNHDA and CDR2 SQIVND (reference sequence). V was cut by 5 bases and J by 2 bases, with 13 bases left in between. CDR3 size: 14 residues. The DNA for the CDR3 is TGTGCCAGTAGTCCTGGGGGGGCCACCTACGAGCAGTACTTC. This encodes CASSPGGATYEQYF.

The table lists this clone with a count of one. This sequence joins TRBV4-1 and TRBJ1-5; D uncertain. Trimming cost V 0 bases and J 0 bases, with 9 bases left between them. The CDR3 loop spans 16 amino acids. Germline V gene lookup returns CDR1 MGHRA and CDR2 YSYEKL. The CDR3 nucleotides are TGCGCCAGCAGCCAAGACGGGGTCAATAGCAATCAGCCCCAGCATTTT. Its translation is CASSQDGVNSNQPQHF.

The rearrangement joins TRBV6-5 to TRBJ2-1; maybe TRBD2 (6 bases). Germline CDR1 reads MNHEY; CDR2 reads SVGAGI. CDR3 size: 15 residues. Trimming took 7 bases from V and 5 from J, leaving 18 bases between them. The CDR3 DNA is TGTGCCAGCACCCGCTCAGCGGGCGTTAACAATGAGCAGTTCTTC. Protein: CASTRSAGVNNEQFF.

The chain joins TRBV7-9 to TRBJ1-2; 8 bases fit TRBD1. CDR1 and CDR2 from the germline V gene are SEHNR and FQNEAQ (reference sequence). Trimming removed 7 bases from V and 8 bases from J; junction bases left unmatched: 12. This CDR3 spans 14 amino acids. The CDR3 DNA reads as TGTGCCAGCAACCTTAACAGGGGGGGTGAAGGCTACACCTTC. Its translation is CASNLNRGGEGYTF.

This sequence joins TRBV6-5 and TRBJ2-5; D is perhaps TRBD1 (5 bases). The CDR3 sequence is 13 residues long. Per germline, CDR1 MNHEY and CDR2 SVGAGI. Trimming shortened V by 6 bases and J by 4 bases, and 12 bases separated the two germline ends. The CDR3 DNA reads TGTGCCAGCAGGCCCTCAGGGCGAGAGACCCAGTACTTC. Its protein product is CASRPSGRETQYF.

The J gene is TRBJ1-4, the V gene TRBV28; D is unresolved. This CDR3 comprises 13 residues. Germline V gene lookup returns CDR1 MDHEN and CDR2 SYDVKM. Trimming pared 8 bases from V and 8 bases from J, leaving 15 bases between. The CDR3 spells CASGSGIGEKLFF. CDR3 DNA: TGTGCCAGCGGTTCGGGGATTGGAGAAAAACTGTTTTTT.

J is TRBJ2-7 and V is TRBV19; 8 nucleotides align to TRBD2. With V trimmed by 6 bases and J by 6 bases, 19 bases remained unmatched. This CDR3 is 17 amino acids long. Looked up from germline, CDR1 is LNHDA and CDR2 is SQIVND (reference sequence). CDR3 in DNA: TGTGCCAGTAGCTCACATCGGGGAGTAGCGGGAAAGGGCGAGCAGTACTTC. Protein: CASSSHRGVAGKGEQYF.

The chain recombines TRBV7-9 with TRBJ1-5, with D uncertain. The CDR3 is 13 amino acids. The germline CDR1 and CDR2 sequences are SEHNR and FQNEAQ (reference sequence). V was clipped by 5 bases and J by 2 bases, with 7 bases between them. CDR3 residues: CASSRDGNQPQHF. CDR3 coding DNA: TGTGCCAGCAGCAGAGATGGCAATCAGCCCCAGCATTTT. Complete variable domain (other parts from reference TRBV7-9 and TRBJ1-5): DTGVSQNPRHKITKRGQNVTFRCDPISEHNRLYWYRQTLGQGPEFLTYFQNEAQLEKSRLLSDRFSAERPKGSFSTLEIQRTEQGDSAMYLCASSRDGNQPQHFGDGTRLSIL.

The chain joins TRBV15 to TRBJ2-7; TRBD1 matches 8 bases. The CDR3 extends over 14 amino acids. The ends lost 5 bases at V and 5 bases at J; junction bases unmatched: 8. The germline gives CDR1 LNHNV, CDR2 YYDKDF (reference sequence). The CDR3, as DNA: TGTGCCACCAGCGTTGGGGGACAGGAAAACGAGCAGTACTTC. Its protein product is CATSVGGQENEQYF.

V is TRBV6-5 and J is TRBJ2-1; no reliable D call. Germline V CDR1 and CDR2: MNHEY, SVGAGI. Trimming stripped 0 bases from V and 5 bases from J, with 11 bases between. CDR3 length: 15 residues. DNA of the CDR3: TGTGCCAGCAGTTACTCGATTAGTATCGACAATGAGCAGTTCTTC. Encoded protein: CASSYSISIDNEQFF.

This rearrangement joins TRBV5-1 to TRBJ2-1, with D possibly being TRBD2 (5 bases). V was clipped by 1 base and J by 6 bases, with 20 bases between them. Germline assignment: CDR1 SGHRS and CDR2 YFSETQ. The CDR3 is 17 residues long. CDR3 in DNA: TGCGCCAGCAGCTTGTCCCCACTCCGAGCTGGAGGCAATGAGCAGTTCTTC. Its translation is CASSLSPLRAGGNEQFF.

The chain has TRBV5-1 and TRBJ2-2; possible D gene TRBD1, 6 bases. Trimming removed 4 bases from V and 3 bases from J, with 19 bases in between. The CDR3 totals 17 residues. Germline CDR1 is SGHRS and CDR2 is YFSETQ. The CDR3 sequence: CASSPRPRAGDTGELFF. DNA for the CDR3: TGCGCCAGCAGCCCGCGTCCGAGGGCAGGGGACACCGGGGAGCTGTTTTTT.